Presented here are 20 T cell receptor beta chains from one specimen sequenced in a study of blood T cell repertoires in COVID-19. Generated by immunoSEQ multiplex PCR, the TCRdb table keeps only in-frame clones and is missing some. The data show fewer than 250,000 clones, more than 85% seen once. Sequencing used peripheral blood. These receptors came from a man under 40 with acute or convalescent COVID-19.

About this clone: In the same sample, other DNA sequences code for this CDR3. The V gene is TRBV13, the J gene TRBJ2-1; D is possibly TRBD1 (6 bases). This CDR3 has 15 amino acids. Germline-derived CDR1 and CDR2 are PRHDT and FYEKMQ (reference sequence). V was pared by 0 bases and J by 2 bases, with 8 bases between. CDR3 nucleotides: TGTGCCAGCAGCTTAGGTGGGGGCGCCTACAATGAGCAGTTCTTC. It encodes CASSLGGGAYNEQFF.

The V call is TRBV3-1 (or the pseudogene TRBV3-2), the J call TRBJ1-1; D is unclear. V lost 4 bases and J lost 2, with 11 bases in between. The CDR3 runs to 14 residues. Germline assignment: CDR1 LGHDT and CDR2 YNNKEL (reference sequence). In nucleotides, the CDR3 is TGTGCCAGCAGCCTCCGGCAGGTAAACACTGAAGCTTTCTTT. This translates into CASSLRQVNTEAFF.

The chain joins TRBV7-8 to TRBJ2-1, with D maybe TRBD1 (5 bases). With 4 bases removed from V and 1 base from J, the gap between germline ends came to 14 bases. There are 16 residues in the CDR3. CDR1 is SGHVS, CDR2 FQNEAQ, per germline. In DNA form, the CDR3 reads TGTGCCAGCAGCTCCCATAGTGGGGCGTCCTACAATGAGCAGTTCTTC. Translating gives CASSSHSGASYNEQFF.

The chain carries TRBV3-1 (or the pseudogene TRBV3-2) and TRBJ2-2; TRBD2 matches 11 bases. The CDR3 loop spans 16 amino acids. V lost 6 bases to trimming and J lost 5 bases; unmatched junction nucleotides: 8. Germline V CDR1 and CDR2: LGHDT, YNNKEL (reference sequence). The CDR3 nucleotides read TGTGCCAGCAGTCCTACTAGCGGGAGATCGACCGGGGAGCTGTTTTTT. Its protein is CASSPTSGRSTGELFF.

The V and J genes are TRBV30 and TRBJ2-1; 10 bases line up with TRBD2. Per germline, CDR1 GTSNPN and CDR2 SVGIG (reference sequence). With V trimmed by 6 bases and J by 3 bases, 8 bases remained unmatched. This CDR3 is 15 amino acids long. The CDR3 loop reads CACGSGGVYYNEQFF. The CDR3 DNA is TGTGCCTGTGGGAGCGGGGGGGTCTACTACAATGAGCAGTTCTTC. Full variable domain (missing parts from reference TRBV30 and TRBJ2-1): SQTIHQWPATLVQPVGSPLSLECTVEGTSNPNLYWYRQAAGRGLQLLFYSVGIGQISSEVPQNLSASRPQDRQFILSSKKLLLSDSGFYLCACGSGGVYYNEQFFGPGTRLTVL.

The V call is TRBV28, the J call TRBJ1-3; D gene unclear. Germline CDR1 MDHEN, CDR2 SYDVKM. Trimming removed 2 bases at V and 2 bases at J, with 7 bases between. The CDR3 spans 14 residues. CDR3 DNA: TGTGCCAGCAGTTTAGTTCCAGCTGGAAACACCATATATTTT. This gives the protein CASSLVPAGNTIYF.

The chain carries TRBV4-1 and TRBJ2-7; 10 bases line up with TRBD2. CDR1 and CDR2 (germline): MGHRA, YSYEKL. Trimming cost V 0 bases and J 3 bases; bases outside gene matches: 8. The CDR3 runs 17 residues. CDR3 nucleotide sequence: TGCGCCAGCAGCCAAGATGGGGGACTAGCGAGAAACTACGAGCAGTACTTC. It is translated as CASSQDGGLARNYEQYF.

A few counts support this clone. The rearrangement uses TRBV7-5 and TRBJ1-2; TRBD1, as called in the table, went unchecked against the DNA. TRBV7-5 is assigned pseudogene status. The CDR3 runs 16 residues. The CDR3 sequence: CARSPGTGLLLYGYTF. The DNA of the CDR3 is TGTGCCAGAAGCCCCGGGACAGGGTTATTGCTCTATGGCTACACCTTC.

This clone was detected only once. The V call is TRBV5-3, the J call TRBJ2-7; D remains ambiguous. TRBV5-3 has ORF status, its function being uncertain. CDR3 size: 13 residues. With 4 bases removed from V and 5 bases from J, the gap between germline ends came to 13 bases. CDR3 in DNA: TGTGCCAGAAGCCCCGGCGGTATGAACGAGCAGTACTTC. Translating gives CARSPGGMNEQYF.

V gene TRBV6-5 combines with J gene TRBJ1-2, with D perhaps matching TRBD1 (5 bases). The CDR3 is 14 residues long. V lost 6 bases to trimming and J lost 5 bases, with 16 bases between them. Germline V lookup: CDR1 MNHEY, CDR2 SVGAGI. CDR3 amino acids: CASRQAISGYGYTF. The CDR3 bases are TGTGCCAGCAGACAGGCGATATCAGGTTATGGCTACACCTTC.

The chain carries TRBV27 and TRBJ2-7; D is unresolved. V was clipped by 8 bases and J by 3 bases, with 23 bases between them. Germline values: CDR1 MNHEY, CDR2 SMNVEV (reference sequence). This CDR3 has 16 amino acids. The CDR3 DNA reads as TGTGCCAGCTCTGAAGTGGCGGCTGGCCCTTTCTACGAGCAGTACTTC. Translating it yields CASSEVAAGPFYEQYF.

V gene TRBV19 combines with J gene TRBJ2-2, with 14 nucleotides matching TRBD2. Germline V CDR1 and CDR2: LNHDA, SQIVND (reference sequence). This CDR3 contains 15 residues. Trimming cost V 6 bases and J 3 bases; bases outside gene matches: 0. The CDR3 loop is CASRTSGGDTGELFF. The CDR3 bases are TGTGCCAGTAGGACTAGCGGGGGGGACACCGGGGAGCTGTTTTTT.

This rearrangement joins TRBV24-1 to TRBJ2-1; D might be TRBD2 (6 bases). The CDR3 covers 15 residues. V was pared by 4 bases and J by 0 bases, with 9 bases between. Germline CDR1 reads KGHDR; CDR2 reads SFDVKD. CDR3 in DNA: TGTGCCACCAGTGAAAGCGGGCCCTCCTACAATGAGCAGTTCTTC. This gives the protein CATSESGPSYNEQFF.

The J gene is TRBJ2-2, the V gene TRBV11-2; 8 bases line up with TRBD2. V was clipped by 4 bases and J by 7 bases; unmatched bases: 11. In germline, CDR1 is SGHAT, CDR2 FQNNGV. This CDR3 has 16 amino acids. CDR3 protein: CASSSPSGRENGELFF. CDR3 in DNA: TGTGCCAGCAGCTCGCCCAGCGGGAGAGAAAACGGGGAGCTGTTTTTT.

In nucleotides, the CDR3 is TGTGCCAGCAGTTATTCAATACTGAGCTATGGCTACACCTTC. Encoded protein: CASSYSILSYGYTF. The chain employs TRBV6-9 and TRBJ1-2; D not certain. Trimming took off 0 bases at V and 4 bases at J, with 9 bases between the two ends. The CDR3 has 14 residues. CDR1 and CDR2 (germline): MNHGY, SVAAGI.

The chain is built from TRBV2 and TRBJ1-4; TRBD1 aligns across 9 bases. CDR1 SNHLY and CDR2 FYNNEI come from the germline V gene. The V and J ends lost 2 bases and 7 bases, in that order; junction bases with no gene match: 5. The CDR3 is 15 residues long. The CDR3 nucleotides read TGTGCCAGCAGTGAACTGGGACAGGGTGGTGAAAAACTGTTTTTT. Translated: CASSELGQGGEKLFF.

The chain employs TRBV12-3 or TRBV12-4 and TRBJ1-4; TRBD1 might be the D (5 bases). Trimming shortened V by 4 bases and J by 6 bases, and 9 bases separated the two germline ends. The CDR3 spans 13 residues. CDR3 bases: TGTGCCAGCAGTTGGGGGGGTTATGAAAAACTGTTTTTT. Its protein is CASSWGGYEKLFF.

The chain has TRBV7-9 and TRBJ1-5, with a weak D call TRBD1 (5 bases). Germline CDR1 SEHNR, CDR2 FQNEAQ (reference sequence). V was trimmed by 1 base and J by 1 base, leaving 11 bases between them. The CDR3 covers 16 residues. The CDR3 nucleotides read TGTGCCAGCAGCTTAGGGGGGGAGAGGAGCAATCAGCCCCAGCATTTT. This encodes CASSLGGERSNQPQHF. Looking up the rest from reference TRBV7-9 and TRBJ1-5 gives the full variable domain: DTGVSQNPRHKITKRGQNVTFRCDPISEHNRLYWYRQTLGQGPEFLTYFQNEAQLEKSRLLSDRFSAERPKGSFSTLEIQRTEQGDSAMYLCASSLGGERSNQPQHFGDGTRLSIL.

This chain connects TRBV27 to TRBJ2-1; 8 nucleotides align to TRBD2. The junction had 12 bases not matched to a gene; V was cut back by 4 bases and J by 10 bases. CDR3 length: 15 residues. Looked up from germline, CDR1 is MNHEY and CDR2 is SMNVEV (reference sequence). The CDR3, as DNA: TGTGCCAGCAGTTCTGGACTAGCAACGATTACAGAGCAGTTCTTC. As protein: CASSSGLATITEQFF.

The chain links TRBV15 to TRBJ2-3, with 13 positions matching TRBD2. This CDR3 comprises 16 residues. The germline V gene has CDR1 LNHNV and CDR2 YYDKDF (reference sequence). The junction had 3 bases not matched to a gene; V was cut back by 4 bases and J by 2 bases. This CDR3 is CATSMGLAGPTDTQYF. The CDR3 DNA follows: TGTGCCACCAGCATGGGACTAGCGGGGCCCACAGATACGCAGTATTTT.